Below are 29 T cell receptor beta chains sequenced from a single sample in a study of cytomegalovirus exposure and HLA in healthy donors (dated by TCRdb to the late 2010s). The library was made by the immunoSEQ multiplex PCR assay. For the multiplex PCR, a mixture combining 60 forward primers for TCR Vbeta segments and 13 reverse primers for TCR Jbeta segments was used. Here the immuneACCESS table is served through TCRdb, limited to in-frame sequences with V and J called. Missing clones are a known gap in these copies; in checked studies unresolved V genes cover under half, and the rest lacks a known reason. For this sample the table gives over 150,000 clones, of which approximately 80% were detected only once. The ten largest clonotypes hold around 6% of the sample. The sample comprised PBMCs. The source of these receptors is a middle-aged woman in good health and CMV-seropositive.

This clone has just a few counts. The gene calls are TRBV9 and TRBJ2-6, with D unclear. The CDR3 covers 17 residues. Germline V gene data show CDR1 as SGDLS and CDR2 as YYNGEE. V was shortened by 4 bases and J by 4 bases, with 18 bases between the two germline ends. The CDR3 DNA sequence: TGTGCCAGCAGCCTCGTAGATACGGGTAGCGGGGCCAACGTCCTGACTTTC. This codes for CASSLVDTGSGANVLTF.

V and J are TRBV18 and TRBJ1-1; TRBD1 matches 7 bases. From germline, CDR1 is KGHSH and CDR2 LQKENI. J was trimmed by 10 bases and V by 3 bases; bases with no gene match: 14. The CDR3 extends over 15 amino acids. CDR3: CASSPPRQGIGIAFF. DNA for the CDR3: TGTGCCAGCTCACCCCCGAGACAGGGCATCGGGATAGCTTTCTTT. The full variable domain, completed using reference TRBV18 and TRBJ1-1, is NAGVMQNPRHLVRRRGQEARLRCSPMKGHSHVYWYRQLPEEGLKFMVYLQKENIIDESGMPKERFSAEFPKEGPSILRIQQVVRGDSAAYFCASSPPRQGIGIAFFGQGTRLTVV.

This sequence joins TRBV30 and TRBJ2-7; 8 bases match TRBD2. The CDR3 contains 14 residues. Germline values: CDR1 GTSNPN, CDR2 SVGIG (reference sequence). Germline trimming cut 6 bases from V and 3 bases from J; bases unmatched to any gene: 10. CDR3: CACQTGGRLYEQYF. In DNA, the CDR3 is TGTGCCTGCCAGACGGGCGGGAGGCTCTACGAGCAGTACTTC.

The chain joins TRBV27 to TRBJ2-2; 7 bases line up with TRBD2. Germline V gives CDR1 MNHEY, CDR2 SMNVEV (reference sequence). There are 14 residues in the CDR3. The junction had 4 bases not matched to a gene; V was cut back by 6 bases and J by 3 bases. The DNA for the CDR3 is TGTGCCAGCAGGCGCGGGAGAGACACCGGGGAGCTGTTTTTT. Amino acids: CASRRGRDTGELFF.

The J gene is TRBJ2-5, the V gene TRBV11-3; 11 bases line up with TRBD2. The CDR3 has 16 residues. V trimming: 1 base; J trimming: 5 bases; junction bases outside the gene matches: 6. CDR1 SGHNT and CDR2 YENEEA come from the germline V gene. The CDR3 loop is CASSLGLLAGVETQYF. The CDR3 nucleotides are TGTGCCAGCAGCTTAGGGCTACTAGCGGGAGTGGAGACCCAGTACTTC.

This sequence joins TRBV19 and TRBJ2-3, with a possible D match to TRBD1 (6 bases). Trimming removed 8 bases at V and 4 bases at J, with 19 bases between. CDR3 length: 15 amino acids. Germline V gene lookup returns CDR1 LNHDA and CDR2 SQIVND (reference sequence). The CDR3 loop reads CASGDRPGSPDTQYF. The CDR3 nucleotides read TGTGCCAGTGGAGACAGGCCTGGGTCCCCAGATACGCAGTATTTT.

The V call is TRBV7-2, the J call TRBJ2-7; the D is unclear. Germline-derived CDR1 and CDR2 are SGHTA and FQGNSA. Trimming removed 5 bases at V and 3 bases at J, with 14 bases between. This CDR3 comprises 14 residues. The CDR3 bases are TGTGCCAGCAGCCCCTCCGTTTCGGGCTACGAGCAGTACTTC. Protein product: CASSPSVSGYEQYF.

The chain is built from TRBV5-1 and TRBJ1-3; TRBD1 matches 8 bases. J lost 4 bases, V lost 1 base, and 7 bases had no gene match. Germline CDR1 reads SGHRS; CDR2 reads YFSETQ. This CDR3 has 16 residues. CDR3 in DNA: TGCGCCAGCAGCTTGACCTCGGGACAGGTGGGAAACACCATATATTTT. It is translated as CASSLTSGQVGNTIYF.

The V gene is TRBV5-1, the J gene TRBJ2-3, with 12 bases lining up with TRBD2. The CDR3 sequence is 15 residues long. V trimming: 4 bases; J trimming: 4 bases; junction bases outside the gene matches: 4. Germline CDR1 is SGHRS and CDR2 is YFSETQ. The CDR3 protein is CASSLTSGSPDTQYF. The CDR3 region has the DNA TGCGCCAGCAGCCTGACTAGCGGGAGCCCAGATACGCAGTATTTT.

The chain couples TRBV27 to TRBJ2-2; 10 bases line up with TRBD2. The CDR3 totals 18 residues. Looked up from germline, CDR1 is MNHEY and CDR2 is SMNVEV (reference sequence). V lost 3 bases and J lost 4; bases outside the gene matches: 11. The CDR3 here is CASSFRGSLAGVTGELFF. CDR3 DNA sequence: TGTGCCAGCAGTTTCAGGGGCTCTCTAGCGGGAGTCACCGGGGAGCTGTTTTTT.

CDR3 DNA sequence: TGTGCCAGCAGCTTAAAACCCCGAACACATTCACCCCTCCACTTT. This gives the protein CASSLKPRTHSPLHF. J is TRBJ1-6 and V is TRBV11-2; the D is unclear. This CDR3 contains 15 residues. Trimming shortened V by 2 bases and J by 8 bases, and 13 bases separated the two germline ends. CDR1 SGHAT and CDR2 FQNNGV come from the germline V gene.

J is TRBJ2-7 and V is TRBV30; 7 bases fit TRBD1. This CDR3 has 14 residues. J lost 2 bases, V lost 2 bases, and 6 bases had no gene match. The germline V gene encodes CDR1 GTSNPN and CDR2 SVGIG (reference sequence). This CDR3 is CAWSFPGGPYEQYF. CDR3 DNA sequence: TGTGCCTGGAGTTTTCCAGGGGGACCCTACGAGCAGTACTTC.

The genes are TRBV30 and TRBJ1-1; D not certain. CDR3 size: 14 residues. CDR1 GTSNPN and CDR2 SVGIG come from the germline V gene (reference sequence). Trimming took off 5 bases at V and 5 bases at J, with 18 bases between the two ends. CDR3 region: CAWGRGRVWTEAFF. The CDR3 DNA is TGTGCCTGGGGGCGTGGGCGGGTTTGGACTGAAGCTTTCTTT.

V is TRBV2 and J is TRBJ2-2, with 11 bases matching TRBD2. Trimming cost V 5 bases and J 4 bases; bases outside gene matches: 3. The CDR3 sequence is 15 residues long. The germline V gene has CDR1 SNHLY and CDR2 FYNNEI. CDR3 residues: CASSTSGSGTGELFF. DNA for the CDR3: TGTGCCAGCAGTACTAGCGGGAGCGGCACCGGGGAGCTGTTTTTT.

The chain combines TRBV5-1 with TRBJ1-2; no reliable D call. The CDR3 loop spans 16 amino acids. Germline loops: CDR1 SGHRS, CDR2 YFSETQ. Trimming shortened V by 0 bases and J by 4 bases, and 16 bases separated the two germline ends. CDR3 DNA sequence: TGCGCCAGCAGCTTGGAGCCCGGGTGGCGCGGCTATGGCTACACCTTC. This codes for CASSLEPGWRGYGYTF.

V usage is TRBV7-9 and J usage is TRBJ2-3; TRBD1 agrees at 8 bases. The V gene's germline CDR1 is SEHNR and CDR2 FQNEAQ (reference sequence). With 9 bases clipped from V and 1 base from J, the junction kept 6 bases outside the gene matches. The CDR3 has 14 residues. CDR3 sequence reads: CARDGTGGTDTQYF. The CDR3 DNA is TGTGCCAGGGACGGGACAGGAGGCACAGATACGCAGTATTTT.

This clone was seen more than once but under ten times. CDR3 residues: CASSPGLAGNNEQFF. The CDR3 region has the DNA TGTGCCAGCTCACCTGGACTAGCGGGGAACAATGAGCAGTTCTTC. This chain links TRBV18 with TRBJ2-1, with 12 nucleotides matching TRBD2. V trimming: 3 bases; J trimming: 5 bases; junction bases outside the gene matches: 2. CDR3 length equals 15 residues. Germline V gene lookup returns CDR1 KGHSH and CDR2 LQKENI.

The chain has TRBV6-1 and TRBJ2-5, with TRBD2 matching 12 bases. Trimming cost V 4 bases and J 1 base; bases outside gene matches: 4. There are 16 residues in the CDR3. Germline assignment: CDR1 MNHNS and CDR2 SASEGT. In DNA form, the CDR3 reads TGTGCCAGCAGTGCGGCTAGCGGGAGGGTCCAAGAGACCCAGTACTTC. It yields the protein CASSAASGRVQETQYF.

CDR3 coding DNA: TGTGCCAGTCGGCCCGGACTAGCGGACCAAGAGACCCAGTACTTC. Its translation is CASRPGLADQETQYF. The chain couples TRBV19 to TRBJ2-5; 10 bases are shared with TRBD2. Unmatched junction bases numbered 6, after V lost 8 bases and J lost 0 bases. The length of the CDR3 is 15 residues. Germline V gene sequence: CDR1 LNHDA, CDR2 SQIVND (reference sequence).

V gene TRBV18 combines with J gene TRBJ2-5, with D maybe TRBD2 (6 bases). The V gene lost 6 bases and the J gene lost 5 bases, with 16 bases spanning the gap. Germline V CDR1 and CDR2: KGHSH, LQKENI. The CDR3 runs to 14 residues. CDR3 DNA: TGTGCCAGCTCCCCGGGAAGAGGGAGGGAGACCCAGTACTTC. This codes for CASSPGRGRETQYF.

The rearrangement uses TRBV7-8 and TRBJ2-7; possible D gene TRBD2, 5 bases. The germline V and J ends were trimmed by 2 bases and 2 bases, with 10 bases remaining between them. Germline CDR1 and CDR2: SGHVS and FQNEAQ. The CDR3 has 14 amino acids. The CDR3 region is CASSLRLATYEQYF. CDR3 nucleotide sequence: TGTGCCAGCAGCTTACGTCTAGCTACCTACGAGCAGTACTTC.

The J gene is TRBJ2-3, the V gene TRBV19, with TRBD2 identical over 12 bases. Germline assignment: CDR1 LNHDA and CDR2 SQIVND (reference sequence). The CDR3 has 14 residues. V shed 6 bases, J shed 9 bases, and the junction held 7 bases outside the gene matches. This CDR3 is CASRELAGGLTQYF. CDR3 coding DNA: TGTGCCAGTAGGGAGCTAGCGGGAGGGTTAACGCAGTATTTT.

This clone was picked up a small number of times. V usage is TRBV6-5 and J usage is TRBJ1-1; unclear D gene. The CDR3 runs 14 residues. The V gene's germline CDR1 is MNHEY and CDR2 SVGAGI. With 0 bases removed from V and 0 bases from J, the gap between germline ends came to 5 bases. For the CDR3, the DNA is TGTGCCAGCAGTTACTCTCCGGTGAACACTGAAGCTTTCTTT. It is translated as CASSYSPVNTEAFF.

V and J are TRBV7-2 and TRBJ1-2; 7 bases agree with TRBD1. The V segment lost 2 bases and the J segment 3 bases; nucleotides outside the gene matches: 3. The CDR3 extends over 14 amino acids. Germline V gene sequence: CDR1 SGHTA, CDR2 FQGNSA. The CDR3 DNA sequence: TGTGCCAGCAGCTTACCGACAGGGTACTATGGCTACACCTTC. It specifies CASSLPTGYYGYTF.

The chain joins TRBV9 to TRBJ1-3; the D gene is possibly TRBD1 (5 bases). Trimming stripped 0 bases from V and 0 bases from J, with 10 bases between. From germline, CDR1 is SGDLS and CDR2 YYNGEE. There are 16 residues in the CDR3. CDR3 amino acids: CASSVVEGISGNTIYF. The CDR3 bases are TGTGCCAGCAGCGTAGTGGAGGGGATCTCTGGAAACACCATATATTTT.

The chain uses TRBV9 and TRBJ1-3; D might be TRBD1 (5 bases). The CDR3 covers 15 residues. CDR1 and CDR2 from the germline V gene are SGDLS and YYNGEE. With 7 bases removed from V and 4 bases from J, the gap between germline ends came to 18 bases. CDR3: CASSRGGTAGNTIYF. CDR3 nucleotide sequence: TGTGCCAGCTCGCGGGGGGGAACAGCCGGAAACACCATATATTTT.

Here the CDR3 reads CASSPPPGTGNNEQYF. The CDR3, as DNA: TGTGCCAGCAGTCCCCCGCCCGGGACAGGGAATAACGAGCAGTACTTC. This chain links TRBV5-8 with TRBJ2-7; the match to TRBD1 covers 9 bases. The J segment lost 5 bases and the V segment lost 5 bases, leaving 14 bases of the junction unmatched. Germline V gene data show CDR1 as SGHTS and CDR2 as YDEGEE. There are 16 residues in the CDR3.

The chain combines TRBV25-1 with TRBJ2-7; possibly TRBD2 for D (5 bases). Trimming cost V 5 bases and J 0 bases, with 17 bases left between them. Germline CDR1 reads MGHDK; CDR2 reads SYGVNS. The length of the CDR3 is 16 residues. CDR3: CASSPRNQRSSYEQYF. CDR3 coding DNA: TGTGCCAGCAGTCCGCGGAACCAGCGGAGCTCCTACGAGCAGTACTTC.

J is TRBJ2-7 and V is TRBV9, with 8 bases lining up with TRBD1. There are 15 residues in the CDR3. Losses at the gene ends were 4 bases for V and 4 bases for J; bases not matched to a gene: 10. Germline assignment: CDR1 SGDLS and CDR2 YYNGEE. CDR3 coding DNA: TGTGCCAGCAGCCAAGGGACAGGAGAAACTTACGAGCAGTACTTC. This encodes CASSQGTGETYEQYF.